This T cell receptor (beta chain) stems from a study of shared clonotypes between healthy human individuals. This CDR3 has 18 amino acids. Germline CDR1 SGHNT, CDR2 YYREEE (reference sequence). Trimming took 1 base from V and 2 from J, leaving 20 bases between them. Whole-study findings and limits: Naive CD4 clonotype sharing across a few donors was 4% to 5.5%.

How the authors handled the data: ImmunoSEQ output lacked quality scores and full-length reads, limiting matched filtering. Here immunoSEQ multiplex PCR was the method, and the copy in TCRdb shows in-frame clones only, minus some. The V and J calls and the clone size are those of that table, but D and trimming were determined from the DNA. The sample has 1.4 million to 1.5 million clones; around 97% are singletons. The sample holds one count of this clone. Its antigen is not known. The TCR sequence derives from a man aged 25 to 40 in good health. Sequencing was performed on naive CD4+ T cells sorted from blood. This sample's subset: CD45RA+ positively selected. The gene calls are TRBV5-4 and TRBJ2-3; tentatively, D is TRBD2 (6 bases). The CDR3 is CASSLPGRRDSTTDTQYF. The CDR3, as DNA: TGTGCCAGCAGCTTGCCGGGGCGCCGGGACTCCACCACAGATACGCAGTATTTT. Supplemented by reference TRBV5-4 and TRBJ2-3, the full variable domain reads ETGVTQSPTHLIKTRGQQVTLRCSSQSGHNTVSWYQQALGQGPQFIFQYYREEENGRGNFPPRFSGLQFPNYSSELNVNALELDDSALYLCASSLPGRRDSTTDTQYFGPGTRLTVL.